This T cell receptor (beta chain) was found in a study of blood T cell repertoires in COVID-19. Authors' methods: Estimated nucleated cell counts came from reference gene primer amplification. Some clones are missing from TCRdb's copy, which holds only in-frame ones; the method was immunoSEQ multiplex PCR. The V and J calls and clone size were taken over from that table, and D and trimming were inferred from the DNA. The sample lists roughly 120,000 clones, around 85% occurring once. Seattle researchers signed up patients amid active infection and tracked them longitudinally. The V gene lost 4 bases and the J gene lost 0 bases, with 9 bases spanning the gap. Germline V gives CDR1 MNHNY, CDR2 SVGAGI (reference sequence). The CDR3 totals 14 residues.

This receptor was obtained from a woman older than 75 with COVID-19, enrolled during active disease. The chain recombines TRBV6-6 with TRBJ1-1; tentatively, D is TRBD1 (5 bases). The sample consisted of peripheral blood. CDR3 bases: TGTGCCAGCAGTTCAAGGGGCATGAACACTGAAGCTTTCTTT. This gives the protein CASSSRGMNTEAFF.